A selection of T cell receptor beta chains follows, all from one sample in a study of blood T cell repertoires in COVID-19. Some clones are missing from TCRdb's copy, which holds only in-frame ones; the method was immunoSEQ multiplex PCR. In the table there are 200,000 to 250,000 clones, 70% to 90% of which are singletons. Sequencing was performed on peripheral blood. All receptors come from a man aged 45 to 65 with acute or convalescent COVID-19. Both conserved end residues are trimmed from each CDR3.

v_gene,j_gene,CDR3aa
TRBV18,TRBJ2-2,ASSPPATGGVNTGELF
TRBV2,TRBJ1-1,ASSETGVRNTEAF
TRBV6-2/TRBV6-3,TRBJ1-2,ASSYPRGAYGYT
TRBV18,TRBJ1-2,ASSPGGSGSYGYT
TRBV5-5,TRBJ1-2,ASSVHSYGYT
TRBV15,TRBJ1-4,ATSRDRTVATNEKLF
TRBV6-1,TRBJ1-2,ASSHRTGNGYT
TRBV27,TRBJ1-6,ASSSGGHNSPLH
TRBV6-5,TRBJ2-5,ASKETEPRETQY
TRBV6-5,TRBJ2-5,ASSYSGTRRETQY
TRBV7-2,TRBJ2-7,ASNPSGGSYEQY
TRBV5-1,TRBJ2-7,ASSWADEQY
TRBV12-3/TRBV12-4,TRBJ1-2,ASRPGGNYGYT
TRBV18,TRBJ2-2,ASFPQVNTGELF
TRBV18,TRBJ2-3,ASSPPRADAQY
TRBV13,TRBJ2-3,ASSRTSTDTQY
TRBV18,TRBJ2-7,ASSPPGAYEQY
TRBV7-8,TRBJ1-1,ASSLEGQGSTEAF
TRBV18,TRBJ1-5,ASSPPTGGNQPQH
TRBV7-3,TRBJ2-2,ASSLTEYGGLVTGELF
TRBV19,TRBJ1-1,ASSIRFRGVGMNTEAF
TRBV6-5,TRBJ2-2,ASSYSSDRVGGELF
TRBV5-6,TRBJ2-3,ASSLDRSTDTQY
TRBV29-1,TRBJ1-6,SVTSGTGNSPLH
TRBV29-1,TRBJ1-2,SVPGGNYGYT
TRBV6-5,TRBJ1-2,ASSFDRSIGYT
TRBV7-9,TRBJ1-4,ASSPSDTPPWEKLF